One sample yielded the 32 T cell receptor beta chains listed below, sequenced in a study of cytotoxic CD8 clonotypes in ibrutinib-treated CLL. TCRdb's copy holds only in-frame clones and misses some; the assay was immunoSEQ multiplex PCR. Of under 300,000 clones in the sample, around 70% are singletons; the top ten hold over 15%. Source: PBMCs, taken after 24 months of ibrutinib treatment. The receptors were gathered from a human donor with chronic lymphocytic leukemia.

V is TRBV6-5 and J is TRBJ1-3; D unclear. Germline CDR1 is MNHEY and CDR2 is SVGAGI. The CDR3 loop spans 12 amino acids. Trimming left V 7 bases short and J 1 base short, with 5 bases between. The CDR3 sequence: CASISSGNTIYF. Here the CDR3 DNA reads TGTGCCAGCATAAGTTCTGGAAACACCATATATTTT.

This clone has just a few counts. The rearrangement links TRBV27 to TRBJ2-7; D gene ambiguous. Trimming cost V 3 bases and J 6 bases, with 3 bases left between them. The CDR3 is 10 residues long. CDR1 and CDR2 from the germline V gene are MNHEY and SMNVEV (reference sequence). CDR3 nucleotide sequence: TGTGCCAGCAGTTTTGGCGAGCAGTACTTC. It yields the protein CASSFGEQYF.

The chain combines TRBV27 with TRBJ2-7; D not certain. V was trimmed by 4 bases and J by 0 bases, leaving 16 bases between them. The V gene's germline CDR1 is MNHEY and CDR2 SMNVEV (reference sequence). The CDR3 has 16 amino acids. The CDR3 reads CASSSRGVLSSYEQYF. The CDR3 DNA reads as TGTGCCAGCAGTTCCCGAGGCGTCCTGAGCTCCTACGAGCAGTACTTC.

CDR3 residues: CASSEYEQYF. For the CDR3, the DNA is TGTGCCAGCAGTGAGTACGAGCAGTACTTC. The genes are TRBV25-1 and TRBJ2-7; D is ambiguous. V dropped 3 bases and J dropped 4 bases, with 1 base sitting between them. Germline-derived CDR1 and CDR2 are MGHDK and SYGVNS. There are 10 residues in the CDR3.

The J gene is TRBJ1-5, the V gene TRBV11-2; D remains ambiguous. The V end was cut by 0 bases, the J end by 0 bases, with 12 bases between. The CDR3 spans 17 residues. The germline gives CDR1 SGHAT, CDR2 FQNNGV. The CDR3 DNA reads as TGTGCCAGCAGCTTAGAAGCGGGGTCACATAGCAATCAGCCCCAGCATTTT. This translates into CASSLEAGSHSNQPQHF.

This chain uses TRBV6-5 with TRBJ2-1; D not resolved. This CDR3 is 15 amino acids long. The V and J ends lost 4 bases and 2 bases respectively, with 12 bases between them. The V gene's germline CDR1 is MNHEY and CDR2 SVGAGI. CDR3 region: CASSWQALPYNEQFF. The DNA for the CDR3 is TGTGCCAGCAGTTGGCAGGCGCTTCCCTACAATGAGCAGTTCTTC.

The chain links TRBV6-5 to TRBJ2-2; D might be TRBD1 (5 bases). In germline, CDR1 is MNHEY, CDR2 SVGAGI. Trimming stripped 2 bases from V and 6 bases from J, with 10 bases between. The CDR3 extends over 14 amino acids. CDR3 protein: CASSYGQGSGELFF. CDR3 nucleotides: TGTGCCAGCAGTTACGGGCAGGGATCCGGGGAGCTGTTTTTT.

The chain couples TRBV28 to TRBJ2-5, with D possibly called TRBD1 or TRBD2 (5 bases each). The DNA end is more similar to TRBJ2-7, so the J call may be wrong. Germline V lookup: CDR1 MDHEN, CDR2 SYDVKM. The CDR3 covers 15 residues. The CDR3 protein is CASSARDGYSYEQYF. The CDR3 DNA sequence: TGTGCCAGCAGTGCCCGGGACGGCTACTCCTACGAGCAGTACTTC.

The genes are TRBV28 and TRBJ1-1, with D perhaps matching TRBD1 (6 bases). CDR3 size: 16 residues. The V and J ends lost 4 bases and 6 bases respectively, with 21 bases between them. Germline CDR1 is MDHEN and CDR2 is SYDVKM. DNA of the CDR3: TGTGCCAGCAGTTCACTGCAGGGGTGGGGACGCTCTGAAGCTTTCTTT. It specifies CASSSLQGWGRSEAFF. Filled out from reference TRBV28 and TRBJ1-1, the complete variable domain reads DVKVTQSSRYLVKRTGEKVFLECVQDMDHENMFWYRQDPGLGLRLIYFSYDVKMKEKGDIPEGYSVSREKKERFSLILESASTNQTSMYLCASSSLQGWGRSEAFFGQGTRLTVV.

This chain links TRBV27 with TRBJ1-5; TRBD1 matches 10 bases. J gave up 7 bases and V 5 bases, and 11 bases lay outside the gene matches. Germline assignment: CDR1 MNHEY and CDR2 SMNVEV (reference sequence). The CDR3 has 16 amino acids. DNA of the CDR3: TGTGCCAGCAGTCTATTCGGACAGGGGGACCACCAGCCCCAGCATTTT. Translated: CASSLFGQGDHQPQHF.

The chain uses TRBV29-1 and TRBJ2-1; D is possibly TRBD1 or TRBD2 (5 bases each). This CDR3 region has 14 residues. CDR1 and CDR2 (germline): SQVTM, ANQGSEA. The V gene lost 6 bases and the J gene lost 4 bases, with 16 bases spanning the gap. This CDR3 is CSVQIGGAYNEQFF. CDR3 nucleotide sequence: TGCAGCGTCCAAATTGGGGGAGCTTACAATGAGCAGTTCTTC.

The chain recombines TRBV20-1 with TRBJ2-1; the D gene is possibly TRBD1 (5 bases). Germline V CDR1 and CDR2: DFQATT, SNEGSKA (reference sequence). The CDR3 is 11 amino acids. V lost 2 bases and J 8 bases, leaving 7 bases between the germline ends. The CDR3 DNA is TGCAGTGCTAGACAGGGCCATGAGCAGTTCTTC. Protein product: CSARQGHEQFF.

CDR3 DNA sequence: TGTGCCAGCAGCTTAGCTAGCGGGGGTTACAATGAGCAGTTCTTC. It yields the protein CASSLASGGYNEQFF. The genes are TRBV7-9 and TRBJ2-1; 9 bases match TRBD2. The CDR3 sequence is 15 residues long. V shed 0 bases, J shed 4 bases, and the junction held 1 base outside the gene matches. The V gene's germline CDR1 is SEHNR and CDR2 FQNEAQ (reference sequence).

The rearrangement uses TRBV27 and TRBJ2-7; D may correspond to TRBD1 or TRBD2 (5 bases each). Germline-derived CDR1 and CDR2 are MNHEY and SMNVEV (reference sequence). The CDR3 contains 14 residues. Trimming pared 3 bases from V and 0 bases from J, leaving 9 bases between. The CDR3 is CASSLGTGSYEQYF. In DNA, the CDR3 is TGTGCCAGCAGTTTGGGGACGGGCTCCTACGAGCAGTACTTC.

A single count supports this clone. The chain recombines TRBV19 with TRBJ2-3; TRBD1 matches 9 bases. CDR1 LNHDA and CDR2 SQIVND come from the germline V gene (reference sequence). CDR3 length equals 14 residues. V trimming: 8 bases; J trimming: 5 bases; junction bases outside the gene matches: 8. The CDR3 nucleotides read TGTGCCAGTCGGACACAGGGGGCGGAAGATACGCAGTATTTT. Its protein is CASRTQGAEDTQYF. The whole variable domain, remainder taken from reference TRBV19 and TRBJ2-3, is DGGITQSPKYLFRKEGQNVTLSCEQNLNHDAMYWYRQDPGQGLRLIYYSQIVNDFQKGDIAEGYSVSREKKESFPLTVTSAQKNPTAFYLCASRTQGAEDTQYFGPGTRLTVL.

This clone came up a few times. This chain joins TRBV28 and TRBJ1-2; 7 nucleotides align to TRBD1. CDR3 size: 16 residues. The germline CDR1 and CDR2 sequences are MDHEN and SYDVKM. Losses at the gene ends were 4 bases for V and 1 base for J; bases not matched to a gene: 9. This CDR3 is CASSSPGTALNYGYTF. The CDR3 region has the DNA TGTGCCAGCAGTTCCCCCGGGACAGCTCTTAACTATGGCTACACCTTC.

This clone was observed a single time. The gene calls are TRBV11-2 and TRBJ2-7, with 7 nucleotides matching TRBD1. The CDR3 is 14 residues long. The ends lost 6 bases at V and 5 bases at J; junction bases unmatched: 10. Germline V gene data show CDR1 as SGHAT and CDR2 as FQNNGV. CDR3 sequence (DNA): TGTGCCAGCAGACGGGCGACAGGGAAGCACGAGCAGTACTTC. Translation: CASRRATGKHEQYF. Combining the CDR3 with reference TRBV11-2 and TRBJ2-7 gives the whole variable domain EAGVAQSPRYKIIEKRQSVAFWCNPISGHATLYWYQQILGQGPKLLIQFQNNGVVDDSQLPKDRFSAERLKGVDSTLKIQPAKLEDSAVYLCASRRATGKHEQYFGPGTRLTVT.

The rearrangement uses TRBV27 and TRBJ2-3; weak D call: TRBD2 (6 bases). Looked up from germline, CDR1 is MNHEY and CDR2 is SMNVEV (reference sequence). V was cut by 7 bases and J by 3 bases, with 14 bases left in between. The CDR3 sequence is 14 residues long. The CDR3 here is CASTRAGSTDTQYF. Here the CDR3 DNA reads TGTGCCAGCACACGTGCGGGGAGTACAGATACGCAGTATTTT.

This chain joins TRBV19 and TRBJ2-5, with a weak D call TRBD2 (5 bases). V lost 3 bases, J lost 5 bases, and 16 bases lay in between. CDR3 length equals 15 residues. Germline CDR1 LNHDA, CDR2 SQIVND (reference sequence). CDR3 region: CASSMVDAGEETQYF. As DNA, the CDR3 is TGTGCCAGTAGTATGGTGGACGCCGGGGAGGAGACCCAGTACTTC.

The V gene is TRBV4-2, the J gene TRBJ2-1, with TRBD2 matching 8 bases. V dropped 0 bases and J dropped 5; count of bases not matched to a gene: 9. Per germline, CDR1 LGHNA and CDR2 YNFKEQ. The CDR3 spans 17 residues. This chain's CDR3 is CASSQDRAGVANNEQFF. CDR3 coding DNA: TGTGCCAGCAGCCAAGATCGAGCGGGAGTTGCCAACAATGAGCAGTTCTTC.

This clone was seen only once. This rearrangement joins TRBV10-1 to TRBJ2-1; TRBD2 matches 7 bases. The ends lost 0 bases at V and 3 bases at J; junction bases unmatched: 11. The CDR3 runs to 18 residues. The germline V gene has CDR1 WNHNN and CDR2 SYGVQD (reference sequence). CDR3 sequence: CASSESGYGERGYNEQFF. The CDR3 nucleotides are TGCGCCAGCAGTGAGTCGGGTTATGGGGAGCGGGGCTACAATGAGCAGTTCTTC.

The chain links TRBV27 to TRBJ2-7, with D uncertain. The ends were cut back, 5 bases at V and 4 bases at J, with 12 bases in the middle. Germline loops: CDR1 MNHEY, CDR2 SMNVEV (reference sequence). This CDR3 has 13 amino acids. CDR3 coding DNA: TGTGCCAGCAGTAAGACTCCACGGTACGAGCAGTACTTC. Translated, it gives CASSKTPRYEQYF.

This sequence joins TRBV6-1 and TRBJ1-1, with 7 bases identical to TRBD1. Germline assignment: CDR1 MNHNS and CDR2 SASEGT. The CDR3 is made up of 14 amino acids. V trimming: 7 bases; J trimming: 5 bases; junction bases outside the gene matches: 10. This CDR3 reads CASTLQGLMTEAFF. In nucleotides, the CDR3 is TGTGCCAGCACATTACAGGGGTTGATGACTGAAGCTTTCTTT.

The chain recombines TRBV7-3 with TRBJ2-7; 9 bases match TRBD1. Trimming at V came to 5 bases and at J to 5 bases, leaving 10 bases not matched to a gene. Germline V lookup: CDR1 SGHTA, CDR2 FQGTGA. This CDR3 has 15 amino acids. The CDR3 coding sequence is TGTGCCAGCAGCATAAATCGGGACAGGGACAACGAGCAGTACTTC. Residues: CASSINRDRDNEQYF. Full variable domain (remainder filled in from reference TRBV7-3 and TRBJ2-7): GAGVSQTPSNKVTEKGKYVELRCDPISGHTALYWYRQSLGQGPEFLIYFQGTGAADDSGLPNDRFFAVRPEGSVSTLKIQRTERGDSAVYLCASSINRDRDNEQYFGPGTRLTVT.

This clone appeared a single time. CDR3 residues: CASSWSRFTDTQYF. DNA of the CDR3: TGTGCCAGCAGTTGGAGCAGGTTCACAGATACGCAGTATTTT. The chain uses TRBV6-6 and TRBJ2-3; D ambiguous. This CDR3 is built from 14 residues. Germline V lookup: CDR1 MNHNY, CDR2 SVGAGI (reference sequence). V lost 4 bases and J lost 2, with 10 bases in between.

This chain links TRBV6-5 with TRBJ1-2; D not resolved. From germline, CDR1 is MNHEY and CDR2 SVGAGI. With 5 bases removed from V and 0 bases from J, the gap between germline ends came to 4 bases. This CDR3 region has 12 residues. The CDR3 spells CASSPTNYGYTF. The CDR3, as DNA: TGTGCCAGCAGTCCGACTAACTATGGCTACACCTTC.

The chain recombines TRBV4-2 with TRBJ1-4, with 7 bases aligning to TRBD1. In germline, CDR1 is LGHNA, CDR2 YNFKEQ. The CDR3 contains 12 residues. Trimming took 4 bases from V and 8 from J; bases not matched to a gene: 1. Here the CDR3 DNA reads TGTGCCAGCAGCCTAGGGGGCGAAAAACTGTTTTTT. This translates into CASSLGGEKLFF.

V gene TRBV11-1 combines with J gene TRBJ2-5; D is perhaps TRBD1 or TRBD2 (5 bases each). This CDR3 has 16 amino acids. CDR1 is SGHAT and CDR2 is FQDESV in the germline V gene (reference sequence). V lost 7 bases and J lost 5, with 23 bases in between. The CDR3 DNA is TGTGCCAGCACCAACCCCGGGGAAGGGGTAGGGGAGACCCAGTACTTC. Its protein product is CASTNPGEGVGETQYF. Full variable domain (outside the CDR3, taken from reference TRBV11-1 and TRBJ2-5): EAEVAQSPRYKITEKSQAVAFWCDPISGHATLYWYRQILGQGPELLVQFQDESVVDDSQLPKDRFSAERLKGVDSTLKIQPAELGDSAMYLCASTNPGEGVGETQYFGPGTRLLVL.

The V call is TRBV2, the J call TRBJ2-2; no definite D call. Looked up from germline, CDR1 is SNHLY and CDR2 is FYNNEI. V lost 5 bases, J lost 4 bases, and 8 bases lay in between. The CDR3 length is 13 residues. CDR3 amino acids: CASSHPLTGELFF. DNA for the CDR3: TGTGCCAGCAGTCACCCCCTCACCGGGGAGCTGTTTTTT. Based on the CDR3 plus reference TRBV2 and TRBJ2-2, the full variable domain is EPEVTQTPSHQVTQMGQEVILRCVPISNHLYFYWYRQILGQKVEFLVSFYNNEISEKSEIFDDQFSVERPDGSNFTLKIRSTKLEDSAMYFCASSHPLTGELFFGEGSRLTVL.

In the case of this clone: An end of the junction does not agree with germline; a read error may underlie this. J is TRBJ2-1 and V is TRBV11-2; no clear D. The germline gives CDR1 SGHAT, CDR2 FQNNGV. The CDR3 covers 14 residues. CDR3 sequence: CASSLESSYNEQFF. As DNA, the CDR3 is TGTGCCAGCAGCCTAGAGAGCTCCTACAATGAGCAGTTCTTC.

In its sample, this clone was seen a few times. The CDR3 DNA reads TGTGCCAGCAGTCCGATGACTTGGAGCAATCAGCCCCAGCATTTT. Translated: CASSPMTWSNQPQHF. The chain uses TRBV6-5 and TRBJ1-5; D is ambiguous. Germline lookup yields CDR1 MNHEY and CDR2 SVGAGI. Trimming shortened V by 5 bases and J by 1 base, and 12 bases separated the two germline ends. This CDR3 region has 15 residues.

This rearrangement joins TRBV20-1 to TRBJ1-1; no clear D. The germline V gene has CDR1 DFQATT and CDR2 SNEGSKA (reference sequence). The CDR3 length is 11 residues. Trimming cost V 7 bases and J 0 bases, with 6 bases left between them. CDR3 coding DNA: TGCAGTGTACGGGTGAACACTGAAGCTTTCTTT. Translated, it gives CSVRVNTEAFF.